The present T cell receptor beta chain was sequenced within a study of cytomegalovirus exposure and HLA in healthy donors (dated by TCRdb to about 2017). Regarding the research as a whole: In an earlier analysis of around 540 of the donors, 276 Gb of sequence data and 95 million to 130 million unique TCR beta sequences from roughly 190 million T cells were reported. About 300 gigabases of sequencing data and approximately 85 million unique TCR sequences were included in an early release covering about 700 HLA-typed donors. The genetic ancestry cluster associated with self-reported Caucasian donors included around 76% of the roughly 400 genotyped donors. The study was designed to test whether signatures of past pathogen exposure could be identified by cataloging public T cell receptors. The study used immunosequencing to profile the T cell repertoires of several hundred subjects and linked those repertoires to cytomegalovirus serostatus. Besides the first cohort of around 670 subjects, a separate validation cohort made up of 120 different subjects was used. To predict cytomegalovirus infection status, the study brought together high-throughput TCR immunosequencing, statistical association of individual TCRs with disease status, and machine learning. To study patterns of TCR occurrence, a later analysis re-analyzed previously published TCR beta repertoires from 550 to 800 donors and added high-resolution HLA genotyping. Rather than using new phenotypic data, the later analysis identified candidate immune exposures from TCR beta sequences and from how often those sequences occurred across donors. An earlier analysis of 450 to 750 of the donors used high-throughput TCR beta sequencing to judge whether each TCR beta V gene segment behaved as functional or pseudogenic. Alongside the repertoire data, information on donor age, sex, ethnicity and CMV serostatus was compiled. Genome-wide SNP genotypes for about 60% of the 666 donors were used in a later genetic analysis, which treated that subset as a discovery cohort. All discovery cohort repertoires had been generated on a single sequencing platform. Both class I and class II loci were covered by HLA typing, at four-digit resolution. Typing coverage varied by locus: roughly 629-630 donors for A, B, C, DRB1 and DQB1; approximately 560 for DQA1; around 570 for DPA1; 400 to 480 for DPB1. Because of strong linkage in the cohort, a handful of DR-DQ haplotypes were treated as single units for association and clustering. Across under 500 genotyped donors of the cohort, an average of about 240,000 unique TCR beta nucleotide sequences per donor were sequenced, and 15% to 20% of those sequences were non-productive. The investigation overall reported the following: For the cohort, immune exposure information was limited to CMV serostatus. V-gene and J-gene trimming of TCR beta chains was associated with a missense DCLRE1C variant in a later genetic analysis, and the association was replicated in an independent cohort. Most TCR sequences were seen in very few donors, while some public TCRs were found in many individuals. Because HLA typing was missing for some donors at each locus, association tests included only the typed subset. The study gave a list of about 150 TCR beta chains associated with cytomegalovirus. Three of the identified cytomegalovirus-associated TCR beta chains were confirmed in vitro to be specific for cytomegalovirus antigens. The cohort was sequenced for TCR beta chains only, and without alpha or paired-chain data the features that could be detected were limited. The classifier was reported to diagnose cytomegalovirus status with high specificity and sensitivity in both the original cohort and the validation cohort. Because counts were too low, about 18 rarely observed V segments, including chromosome 9 orphons, were excluded from the earlier analysis of a few hundred of the donors. Some IMGT-functional V segments, including TRBV6-2 and TRBV6-3, could not be distinguished by the 87-base-pair reads and were therefore excluded. In an earlier analysis of more than 450 of the donors, most TCR beta V segments were observed in productive rearrangements about 87% or about 30% of the time, broadly matching IMGT annotations. The presence/absence analyses assumed that sequencing depth was roughly uniform across donors, and that assumption may not be true. A later analysis found that TCR association rates varied across HLA loci, with DRB1 alleles showing the most associated TCRs and HLA-C alleles the fewest. The sequencing pipeline was judged likely to have produced a cluster of highly shared sequence variants as a technical artifact. A later genetic analysis reported fewer N-insertions in productive TCRs among donors in an Asian-associated ancestry cluster than the 666-donor mean. When HLA alleles, especially DR and DQ, strongly co-occurred, attributing TCR associations to individual alleles was difficult. A later analysis found that HLA-associated TCR beta chains were more clonally expanded and had lower generation probabilities than equally common non-associated chains. According to a later analysis, most CMV-associated TCR beta chains appeared to be HLA-restricted, and the HLA associations seemed to be driven largely by CMV exposure. A further reported finding was that TCR beta sequences accurately predicted the HLA-A and HLA-B alleles for most subjects in the first cohort. Linkage disequilibrium might explain the correlated functional status among segregating V segments, but an unknown experimental factor could not be excluded. In a later analysis, around 15,000 TCR beta sequences were associated with specific HLA alleles at a false discovery rate of 0.05. According to the authors, the approach could potentially be generalized to other disease states and immunological phenotypes. A later analysis reported that several top co-occurrence clusters appeared linked to parvovirus B19, influenza, CMV and Epstein-Barr virus.

A word on this clone: The specificity of this receptor is unknown. Base-call qualities are not available, and no considerably larger clone is one nucleotide away.

The cohort comprised hundreds of healthy bone marrow donors. At the time of sampling, all cohort members were nominally healthy, though unrecorded immune exposures were likely present. The donor was CMV seronegative and was included in the group of 352 seronegative cohort members. A peripheral blood sample was provided by each donor, and peripheral blood mononuclear cells were used for TCR beta sequencing. The Qiagen DNeasy Blood Extraction Kit was used to extract genomic DNA from the blood cell samples. From its cysteine to its phenylalanine, the CDR3 spans 13 amino acids. Only the CDR3 part of the read is kept: 39 bases, read in frame from the first base. CDR1 and CDR2 (SQVTM, ANQGSEA) derive from the germline V gene. V is pared back by 4 bases and J by 1 base, with 10 bases lying between the germline termini. Library creation used the immunoSEQ multiplex PCR assay. A mixture of 60 forward primers for TCR Vbeta segments and 13 reverse primers for TCR Jbeta segments was used in the multiplex PCR. A multiplex PCR assay on genomic DNA amplified the CDR3 region of rearranged TCR beta genes. On the Illumina HiSeq System, the amplified TCR beta libraries were sequenced as 87-base-pair reads. Per the original workflow: In a later analysis, around 80 million unique TCR beta chains were counted across the 500 to 700 repertoires, and roughly 11 million of these chains were shared by at least two donors. To remove PCR and sequencing errors, raw reads were error-corrected and collapsed into unique sequences using a nearest-neighbor algorithm that merged closely related sequences. Alignment of CDR3 sequences to IMGT reference sequences was used to assign V, D and J gene segments. For a sequence to be retained, a match of at least six nucleotides was required to both a V gene segment and a J gene segment. Rearrangements were classified as productive when the CDR3 lacked stop codons and remained in frame with V and J, and all other rearrangements were classified as non-productive. CDR3 was defined according to IMGT convention as the region running from the second conserved V-encoded cysteine to the conserved J-encoded phenylalanine. The earlier analysis of about 620 of the donors excluded sequences that lacked an unambiguous match to a single V gene segment. An earlier analysis of 587 of the donors called V segments functional above 56.7% productive rearrangements and segregating when the between-donor standard deviation exceeded 5%. A statistical classification framework was built for diagnosing cytomegalovirus status from the catalog of TCR beta chain sequences. In a later analysis, V and J genes were assigned by comparing TCR nucleotide sequences against IMGT/GENE-DB human TR gene sequences. Using the TCRdist pipeline, a later analysis assigned CDR3 sequences along with most-parsimonious VDJ recombination scenarios. In a later analysis, each TCR beta chain was defined by its CDR3 amino acid sequence together with its V-gene family, and reads without a unique V-gene family were excluded. In a later analysis, several hundred highly shared, low-generation-probability nucleotide sequences were removed to address suspected cross-contamination and a sequencing artifact. In a later analysis, a clonal expansion index was calculated for each public chain from normalized within-repertoire ranks of inferred template counts. Generation probabilities in a later analysis came from a VDJ recombination model fitted to out-of-frame rearrangements, and those results were checked against IGoR. Hypergeometric tests were used in a later analysis to score TCR-TCR, TCR-HLA and TCR-CMV co-occurrence, with a repertoire-size bias correction applied to the TCR pairs. To estimate false discovery rates, a later analysis permuted the HLA or CMV assignments 20 times. In a later analysis, co-occurring TCRs were grouped with DBSCAN, and TCRdist sequence similarity was added when clustering was performed within HLA-allele-positive subsets. Co-occurrence clustering excluded repertoires with fewer than 30,000 or more than 120,000 public chains, plus five with anomalous nucleotide sharing. TCRdb mirrors the immuneACCESS table, restricted to in-frame sequences. Some clones are absent from its copies; in checked studies, under half trace to an unresolved V gene, and the reason for the others is unknown. V and J calls and clone size follow that table, whereas D and trimming were derived from the DNA. The sample table contains about 140,000 clones; only one count was recorded for around 72% of them. 1% to 1.5% of the sample belongs to the ten largest clones.

The sample consisted of PBMCs. The V gene is TRBV29-1 and the J gene is TRBJ1-1, with TRBD1 tentatively as D gene (6 bases match). The clonotype comes from a woman aged 40 to 55 in good health and CMV-seronegative. The nucleotide sequence is given as TGCAGCGTTGCCCAGACAGGGAACACTGAAGCTTTCTTT. This gives the protein CSVAQTGNTEAFF.